The sequence of this T cell receptor (beta chain) was determined in a study of shared clonotypes between healthy human individuals. This CDR3 spans 14 amino acids. V shed 4 bases, J shed 0 bases, and the junction held 1 base outside the gene matches. The germline gives CDR1 MNHEY, CDR2 SMNVEV (reference sequence). Deep-level running was used for the assay. Repertoires were generated with immunoSEQ multiplex PCR, while TCRdb's copy carries only in-frame clones and drops some. The sample consists of about 480,000 clones, 79% of them appearing once. The chain links TRBV27 to TRBJ2-7, with 9 bases lining up with TRBD2. Sequenced: PBMCs. This sequence originates from a woman between 40 and 50 years old in good health. Some clones in this sample may be carry-over from other donors' samples. CDR3 loop: CASSSLAGSYEQYF. In DNA, the CDR3 is TGTGCCAGCAGTTCACTAGCGGGCTCCTACGAGCAGTACTTC.